The clone carrying this TCR beta chain was seen a handful of times. TCRdb re-called the 5' RACE reads with MiXCR, one entry per CDR3 protein. The top ten clones hold under 2.5% of a sample with 140,000 or so distinct CDR3 sequences, over 6% of them seen once. The source of the sample is a study of T-cell memory formation after mild COVID-19. This CDR3 contains 17 residues. Trimming stripped 5 bases from V and 4 bases from J, with 23 bases between. Germline V gives CDR1 SGHVS, CDR2 FNYEAQ. This clonotype was sampled from an adult woman who had mild COVID-19 (a few samples of this study predate the infection). Cell type and time point are not known. The genes are TRBV7-6 and TRBJ2-5; D may be TRBD2 (7 bases). Material: PBMCs or a T cell subset sorted from them (not recorded which). CDR3 sequence reads: CASSPGGVRGLGETQYF. The CDR3 DNA follows: TGTGCCAGCAGCCCCGGGGGCGTGCGGGGGCTCGGAGAGACCCAGTACTTC. The full variable domain, completed using reference TRBV7-6 and TRBJ2-5, is GAGVSQSPRYKVTKRGQDVALRCDPISGHVSLYWYRQALGQGPEFLTYFNYEAQQDKSGLPNDRFSAERPEGSISTLTIQRTEQRDSAMYRCASSPGGVRGLGETQYFGPGTRLLVL.